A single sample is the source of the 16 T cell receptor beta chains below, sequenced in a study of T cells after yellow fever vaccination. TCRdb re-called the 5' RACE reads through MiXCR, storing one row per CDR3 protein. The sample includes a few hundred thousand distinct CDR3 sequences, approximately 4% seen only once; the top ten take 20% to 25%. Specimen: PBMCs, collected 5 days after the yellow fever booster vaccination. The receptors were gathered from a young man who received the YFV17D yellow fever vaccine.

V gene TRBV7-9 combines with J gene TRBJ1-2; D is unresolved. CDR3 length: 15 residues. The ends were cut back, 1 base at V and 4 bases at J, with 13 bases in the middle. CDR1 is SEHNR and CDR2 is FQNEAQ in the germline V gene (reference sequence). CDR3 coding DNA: TGTGCCAGCAGCTTAGAGTTGGTGGGCCTCTATGGCTACACCTTC. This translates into CASSLELVGLYGYTF.

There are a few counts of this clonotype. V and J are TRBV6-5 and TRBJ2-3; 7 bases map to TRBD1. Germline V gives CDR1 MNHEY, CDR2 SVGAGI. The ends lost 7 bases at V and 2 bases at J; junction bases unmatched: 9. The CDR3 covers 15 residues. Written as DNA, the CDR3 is TGTGCCAGCAAGGTGACAGGGAGAGCCACAGATACGCAGTATTTT. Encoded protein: CASKVTGRATDTQYF.

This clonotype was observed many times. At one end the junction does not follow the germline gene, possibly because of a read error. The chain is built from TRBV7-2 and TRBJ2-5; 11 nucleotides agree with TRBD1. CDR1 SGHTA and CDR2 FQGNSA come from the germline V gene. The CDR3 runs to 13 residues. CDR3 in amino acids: CASSRDRGETQYF. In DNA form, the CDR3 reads TGCGCCAGCAGCCGGGACAGGGGGGAGACCCAGTACTTC.

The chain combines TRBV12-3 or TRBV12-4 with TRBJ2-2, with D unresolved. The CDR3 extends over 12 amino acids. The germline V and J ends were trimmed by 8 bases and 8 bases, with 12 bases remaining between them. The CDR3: CASGAGPGELFF. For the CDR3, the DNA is TGTGCCAGCGGAGCCGGGCCAGGGGAGCTGTTTTTT.

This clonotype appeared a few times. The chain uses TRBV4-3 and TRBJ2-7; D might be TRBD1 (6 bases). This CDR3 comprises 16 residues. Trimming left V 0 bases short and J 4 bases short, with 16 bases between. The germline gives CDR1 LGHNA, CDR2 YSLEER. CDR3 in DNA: TGCGCCAGCAGCCAAGATCTAGAGACAGGAAGGTACGAGCAGTACTTC. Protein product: CASSQDLETGRYEQYF.

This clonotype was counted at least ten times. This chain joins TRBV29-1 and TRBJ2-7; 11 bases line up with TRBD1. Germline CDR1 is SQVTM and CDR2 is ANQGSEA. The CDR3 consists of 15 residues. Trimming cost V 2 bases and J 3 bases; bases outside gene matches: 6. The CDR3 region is CSVEWAGTGGYEQYF. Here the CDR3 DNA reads TGCAGCGTTGAATGGGCCGGGACAGGGGGCTACGAGCAGTACTTC.

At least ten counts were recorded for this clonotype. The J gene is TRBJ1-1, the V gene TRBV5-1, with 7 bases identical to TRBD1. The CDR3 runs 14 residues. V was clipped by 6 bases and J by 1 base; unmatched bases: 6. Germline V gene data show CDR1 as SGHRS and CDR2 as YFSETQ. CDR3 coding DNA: TGCGCCAGCACCCGGGGACAGACGAACACTGAAGCTTTCTTT. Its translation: CASTRGQTNTEAFF.

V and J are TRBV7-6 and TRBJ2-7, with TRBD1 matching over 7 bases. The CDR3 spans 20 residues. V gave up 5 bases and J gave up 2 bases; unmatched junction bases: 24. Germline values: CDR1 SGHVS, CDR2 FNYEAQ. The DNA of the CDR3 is TGTGCCAGCAGCCCTATGAGGGGGCAGGAAAGCGCGGCCCCCCCCTACGAGCAGTACGTC. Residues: CASSPMRGQESAAPPYEQYV.

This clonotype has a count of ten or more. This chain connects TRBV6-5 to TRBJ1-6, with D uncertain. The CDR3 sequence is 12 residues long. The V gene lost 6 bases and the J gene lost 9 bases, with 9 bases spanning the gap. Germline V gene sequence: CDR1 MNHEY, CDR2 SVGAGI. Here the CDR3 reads CASSPDGSPLHF. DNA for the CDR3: TGTGCCAGCAGCCCCGACGGTTCACCCCTCCACTTT.

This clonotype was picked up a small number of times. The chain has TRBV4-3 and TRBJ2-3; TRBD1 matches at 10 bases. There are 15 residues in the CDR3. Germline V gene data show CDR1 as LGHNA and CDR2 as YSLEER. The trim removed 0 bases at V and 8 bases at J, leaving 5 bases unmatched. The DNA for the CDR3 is TGCGCCAGCAGCCAAGATGGGACAGGGGCCTTTACGCAGTATTTT. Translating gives CASSQDGTGAFTQYF.

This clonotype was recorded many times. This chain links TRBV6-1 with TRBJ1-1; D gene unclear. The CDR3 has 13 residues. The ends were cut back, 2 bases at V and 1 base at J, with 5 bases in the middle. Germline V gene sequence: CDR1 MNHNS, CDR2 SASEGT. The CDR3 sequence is CASSESGNTEAFF. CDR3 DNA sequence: TGTGCCAGCAGTGAATCCGGGAACACTGAAGCTTTCTTT.

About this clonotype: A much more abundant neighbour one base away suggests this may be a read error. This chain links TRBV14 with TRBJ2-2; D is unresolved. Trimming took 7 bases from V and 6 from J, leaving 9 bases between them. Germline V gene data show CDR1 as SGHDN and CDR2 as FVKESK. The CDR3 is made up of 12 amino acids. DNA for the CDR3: TGTGCCAGCAATAGCCCCCCCGGGGAGCTGTTTTTT. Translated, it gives CASNSPPGELFF.

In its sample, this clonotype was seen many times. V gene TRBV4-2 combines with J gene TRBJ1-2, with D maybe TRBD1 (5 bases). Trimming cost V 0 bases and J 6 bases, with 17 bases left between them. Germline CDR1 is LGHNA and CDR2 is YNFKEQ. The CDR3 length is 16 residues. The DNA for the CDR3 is TGTGCCAGCAGCCAAGATTGGGGCAGGCCGGGGGATGGCTACACCTTC. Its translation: CASSQDWGRPGDGYTF.

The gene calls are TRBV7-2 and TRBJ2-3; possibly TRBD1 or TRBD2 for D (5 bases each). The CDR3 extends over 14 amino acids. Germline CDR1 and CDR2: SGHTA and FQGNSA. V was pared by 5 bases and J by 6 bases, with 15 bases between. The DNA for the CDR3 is TGTGCCAGCAGCGGTCAAACGGGGCCGGATACGCAGTATTTT. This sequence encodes CASSGQTGPDTQYF.

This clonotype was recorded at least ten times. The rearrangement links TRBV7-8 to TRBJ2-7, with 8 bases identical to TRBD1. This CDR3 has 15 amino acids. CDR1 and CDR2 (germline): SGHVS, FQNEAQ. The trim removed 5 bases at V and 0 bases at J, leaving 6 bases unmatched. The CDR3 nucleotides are TGTGCCAGCAGCCCGTGGACAGGGCGCTCCTACGAGCAGTACTTC. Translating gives CASSPWTGRSYEQYF.

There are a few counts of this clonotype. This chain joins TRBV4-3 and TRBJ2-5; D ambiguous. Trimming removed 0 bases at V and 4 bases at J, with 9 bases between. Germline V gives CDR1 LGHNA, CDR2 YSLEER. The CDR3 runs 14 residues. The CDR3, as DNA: TGCGCCAGCAGCCAAGAAAGGAGCAGAGAGACCCAGTACTTC. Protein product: CASSQERSRETQYF.